The entry below describes one TCR beta chain. Its antigen is as yet unknown. CDR3 length equals 12 residues. The V gene lost 2 bases and the J gene lost 6 bases, with 5 bases spanning the gap. CDR1 SGHDT and CDR2 YYEEEE come from the germline V gene. The entry originates in a study of OX40 agonist ivuxolimab in advanced cancers. On the study more broadly: Earlier anti-PD-1, anti-PD-L1 or anti-CTLA-4 therapy was permitted; less than 50% had received some. Study-wide results and limits: The specificity for antigen of the expanded peripheral T cells was not determined. Among the least clonally expanded were partial responders at 0.1-3.0 mg/kg. Some patients who did not respond also had low normalized T-cell clonal expansion.

Measured with immunoSEQ multiplex PCR; TCRdb has only the in-frame clones, and not every one. The sample has tens of thousands of clones; about 82% are singletons. The starting material was CD4+ or CD8+ T cells sorted from blood, obtained in a trial of the OX40 agonist ivuxolimab. V gene TRBV5-6 combines with J gene TRBJ1-4; D ambiguous. The clonotype originates from an adult with an advanced solid tumor such as melanoma, head and neck, liver or kidney cancer. DNA for the CDR3: TGTGCCAGCAGCTTTTCTGATGAAAAACTGTTTTTT. Encoded protein: CASSFSDEKLFF.